This record covers a single TCR beta chain. The antigen is unknown. Some clones are missing from TCRdb's copy, which holds only in-frame ones; the method was immunoSEQ multiplex PCR. The sample has tens of thousands of clones, 85% to 90% seen once. CDR3 length equals 15 residues. Trimming took 5 bases from V and 4 from J, leaving 17 bases between them. CDR1 and CDR2 from the germline V gene are SGHAT and FQNNGV. The source of the sample is a study of T cell responses to AZD1222 COVID-19 vaccine. Study-level findings and limits: Two AZD1222 doses significantly raised spike-specific TCR breadth and depth over controls.

The specimen comprised peripheral blood, sampled 28 days after the second AZD1222 dose. This clonotype was sampled from an adult who received the AZD1222 COVID-19 vaccine. The chain joins TRBV11-2 to TRBJ1-2; D not certain. DNA of the CDR3: TGTGCCAGCAGCCTAATCCGGACGCATAGCTATGGCTACACCTTC. This gives the protein CASSLIRTHSYGYTF.